Below, 27 T cell receptor beta chains from the same sample are listed, as sequenced in a study of early T cells in non-severe SARS-CoV-2 infection. TCRdb called the 5' RACE reads again in MiXCR, with one record for every CDR3 protein. Of about 27,000 distinct CDR3 sequences listed, about 4% are singletons. Source material: whole blood. The receptors derive from an adult who was a healthcare worker with PCR-confirmed SARS-CoV-2 infection or an uninfected control (not recorded which).

This clonotype was seen ten or more times. The rearrangement uses TRBV5-1 and TRBJ2-7; TRBD1 might be the D (6 bases). V lost 4 bases and J 0 bases, leaving 17 bases between the germline ends. The germline V gene has CDR1 SGHRS and CDR2 YFSETQ. The CDR3 is made up of 16 amino acids. The CDR3 sequence is CASSPNTGSPSYEQYF. The CDR3 nucleotides read TGCGCCAGCAGCCCAAACACAGGGTCCCCCTCCTACGAGCAGTACTTC.

This clonotype was detected ten times or more. This chain connects TRBV7-9 to TRBJ2-7; 7 bases line up with TRBD2. The CDR3 consists of 15 residues. In germline, CDR1 is SEHNR, CDR2 FQNEAQ (reference sequence). V gave up 5 bases and J gave up 3 bases; unmatched junction bases: 10. The CDR3 sequence is CASSNFSSGYYEQYF. CDR3 DNA: TGTGCCAGCAGCAACTTTTCTAGCGGTTACTACGAGCAGTACTTC.

There are many counts of this clonotype. This sequence joins TRBV2 and TRBJ2-7, with D perhaps matching TRBD1 (6 bases). In germline, CDR1 is SNHLY, CDR2 FYNNEI. The V gene lost 4 bases and the J gene lost 2 bases, with 9 bases spanning the gap. The CDR3 is made up of 13 amino acids. CDR3 bases: TGTGCCAGCAGTGTGGGGGCCCCCTACGAGCAGTACTTC. This codes for CASSVGAPYEQYF.

This clonotype is medium-sized by share. The rearrangement joins TRBV11-2 to TRBJ2-1; TRBD2 matches 11 bases. The CDR3 totals 16 residues. CDR1 and CDR2 (germline): SGHAT, FQNNGV. Germline trimming cut 4 bases from V and 0 bases from J; bases unmatched to any gene: 2. The CDR3 loop reads CASSSLAGGSYNEQFF. The CDR3, as DNA: TGTGCCAGCAGCTCTCTAGCGGGAGGCTCCTACAATGAGCAGTTCTTC. The entire variable domain, with the rest obtained from reference TRBV11-2 and TRBJ2-1, is as follows: EAGVAQSPRYKIIEKRQSVAFWCNPISGHATLYWYQQILGQGPKLLIQFQNNGVVDDSQLPKDRFSAERLKGVDSTLKIQPAKLEDSAVYLCASSSLAGGSYNEQFFGPGTRLTVL.

This clonotype is classed as medium-sized (0.01 to 0.1%). The chain uses TRBV29-1 and TRBJ2-5; D may be TRBD1 (6 bases). Germline-derived CDR1 and CDR2 are SQVTM and ANQGSEA. The CDR3 loop spans 11 amino acids. Trimming removed 3 bases at V and 7 bases at J, with 9 bases between. CDR3 in amino acids: CSVDTGRTQYF. The CDR3 bases are TGCAGCGTTGACACAGGGAGGACCCAGTACTTC.

The J gene is TRBJ2-3, the V gene TRBV3-1, with D perhaps TRBD2 (5 bases). The germline gives CDR1 LGHDT, CDR2 YNNKEL (reference sequence). The V end was cut by 4 bases, the J end by 4 bases, with 9 bases between. The CDR3 runs 13 residues. CDR3 DNA sequence: TGTGCCAGCAGCCTGAGGGCGTCAGATACGCAGTATTTT. Its protein product is CASSLRASDTQYF.

This clonotype was observed at least ten times. This sequence joins TRBV6-5 and TRBJ2-5; no clear D. The germline CDR1 and CDR2 sequences are MNHEY and SVGAGI. The ends were cut back, 6 bases at V and 2 bases at J, with 10 bases in the middle. This CDR3 is 13 amino acids long. The CDR3 region has the DNA TGTGCCAGCAGCCCACCAGCTCAAGAGACCCAGTACTTC. Protein: CASSPPAQETQYF.

This clonotype was picked up many times. The chain combines TRBV19 with TRBJ2-1; TRBD2 is a possible D gene (6 bases). Germline CDR1 reads LNHDA; CDR2 reads SQIVND (reference sequence). Trimming pared 5 bases from V and 5 bases from J, leaving 16 bases between. This CDR3 has 15 amino acids. The CDR3 sequence is CASSVLSGEDNEQFF. The CDR3 DNA reads TGTGCCAGTAGTGTCTTATCGGGAGAAGACAATGAGCAGTTCTTC.

In this sample, this clonotype turned up many times. The chain couples TRBV6-2 or TRBV6-3 to TRBJ2-1, with 13 bases aligning to TRBD2. Germline V lookup: CDR1 MNHEY, CDR2 SVGEGT. After removal of 4 bases from V and 0 bases from J, the junction contained 18 bases not matched to a gene. CDR3 length equals 22 residues. This CDR3 is CASSSHLTYPGLAGNSYNEQFF. CDR3 DNA sequence: TGTGCCAGCAGTTCCCACTTAACCTATCCGGGACTAGCGGGAAACTCCTACAATGAGCAGTTCTTC.

This clonotype was recorded many times. This chain connects TRBV14 to TRBJ2-5, with D possibly being TRBD1 (6 bases). The CDR3 sequence is 14 residues long. Per germline, CDR1 SGHDN and CDR2 FVKESK. Trimming removed 2 bases from V and 4 bases from J, with 11 bases in between. The DNA of the CDR3 is TGTGCCAGCAGCCAATTCCAGGGGCTAGAGACCCAGTACTTC. Its translation: CASSQFQGLETQYF.

This clonotype was counted many times. The chain couples TRBV20-1 to TRBJ2-1, with D tentatively TRBD2 (6 bases). V was trimmed by 6 bases and J by 1 base, leaving 10 bases between them. The germline V gene has CDR1 DFQATT and CDR2 SNEGSKA (reference sequence). This CDR3 spans 13 amino acids. Here the CDR3 DNA reads TGCAGTGCGGCCGGGAGTTCCTACAATGAGCAGTTCTTC. This sequence encodes CSAAGSSYNEQFF.

This clonotype was observed a handful of times. The chain has TRBV24-1 and TRBJ2-7; D is possibly TRBD1 (6 bases). V gave up 0 bases and J gave up 0 bases, with 8 bases separating them. The V gene's germline CDR1 is KGHDR and CDR2 SFDVKD. The CDR3 contains 15 residues. Written as DNA, the CDR3 is TGTGCCACCAGTGATTTGCGGGACACCTCCTACGAGCAGTACTTC. It encodes CATSDLRDTSYEQYF.

The table lists this clonotype with many counts. This chain connects TRBV20-1 to TRBJ2-7; 9 bases map to TRBD1. V gave up 2 bases and J gave up 0 bases; unmatched junction bases: 5. The CDR3 contains 15 residues. Germline V gene sequence: CDR1 DFQATT, CDR2 SNEGSKA (reference sequence). The DNA of the CDR3 is TGCAGTGCTAGAAGACAGGGGGGTATCTCCTACGAGCAGTACTTC. Residues: CSARRQGGISYEQYF.

This clonotype has a count of ten or more. This chain connects TRBV7-3 to TRBJ2-3, with unresolved D. Germline CDR1 reads SGHTA; CDR2 reads FQGTGA. CDR3 size: 13 residues. V was cut by 5 bases and J by 2 bases, with 8 bases left in between. CDR3 sequence (DNA): TGTGCCAGCAGCCCGAGCTCCACAGATACGCAGTATTTT. Translating gives CASSPSSTDTQYF.

J is TRBJ2-1 and V is TRBV4-3, with D hard to call. The CDR3 runs to 15 residues. Per germline, CDR1 LGHNA and CDR2 YSLEER. Trimming took 1 base from V and 0 from J, leaving 7 bases between them. DNA for the CDR3: TGCGCCAGCAGCCAAGTTAGGAGCTCCTACAATGAGCAGTTCTTC. This encodes CASSQVRSSYNEQFF.

There are many counts of this clonotype. This sequence joins TRBV9 and TRBJ1-1, with D possibly matching TRBD1 (6 bases). Germline CDR1 is SGDLS and CDR2 is YYNGEE. V lost 3 bases and J 4 bases, leaving 13 bases between the germline ends. CDR3 length equals 14 residues. CDR3 loop: CASSAGQQSTEAFF. For the CDR3, the DNA is TGTGCCAGCAGCGCCGGACAGCAGAGCACTGAAGCTTTCTTT.

The sample holds many counts of this clonotype. CDR3: CASSRQGGYGYTF. The CDR3 nucleotides read TGTGCCAGCAGCCGACAGGGTGGCTATGGCTACACCTTC. The chain is built from TRBV11-3 and TRBJ1-2, with 7 bases fitting TRBD1. This CDR3 contains 13 residues. The V gene's germline CDR1 is SGHNT and CDR2 YENEEA. Trimming cost V 5 bases and J 4 bases; bases outside gene matches: 4.

A remark on this clonotype: Since a much larger clone is just one base distant, this may be a read error. This sequence joins TRBV7-2 and TRBJ2-7; tentatively, D is TRBD1 (6 bases). The CDR3 is made up of 12 amino acids. Germline V lookup: CDR1 SGHTA, CDR2 FQGNSA. CDR3 loop: CVSSLRGYEQYF. CDR3 nucleotide sequence: TGTGTCAGCAGCCTCAGGGGCTACGAGCAGTACTTC.

This clonotype was seen ten or more times. The chain couples TRBV12-3 or TRBV12-4 to TRBJ2-7, with D maybe TRBD1 (5 bases). V lost 3 bases and J 6 bases, leaving 15 bases between the germline ends. The CDR3 is made up of 14 amino acids. The DNA of the CDR3 is TGTGCCAGCAGTTTCACCAGGGCCCTGGGCGAGCAGTACTTC. Protein: CASSFTRALGEQYF.

This clonotype came up many times. The chain uses TRBV21-1 and TRBJ1-4; the table's D call TRBD1 went unverified against the DNA. TRBV21-1 is described as a pseudogene. The CDR3 runs to 12 residues. CDR3 amino acids: CASGQFYEKLFF. In DNA, the CDR3 is TGTGCCAGCGGACAGTTCTATGAAAAACTGTTTTTT.

This clonotype was found many times. Its ends do not fully match the called genes, so a read error is possible. This chain links TRBV12-3 or TRBV12-4 with TRBJ1-1; D is undetermined. The CDR3 runs to 16 residues. CDR3 protein: CASTAGVSGMNTEVFF. CDR3 bases: TGTGCCAGCACCGCCGGGGTATCAGGCATGAACACTGAAGTTTTCTTT.

This clonotype was seen only a few times. The rearrangement links TRBV19 to TRBJ2-5, with TRBD2 matching 9 bases. V trimming: 5 bases; J trimming: 4 bases; junction bases outside the gene matches: 5. Germline-derived CDR1 and CDR2 are LNHDA and SQIVND (reference sequence). CDR3 length: 14 amino acids. CDR3 sequence: CASSPGTSLETQYF. DNA of the CDR3: TGTGCCAGTAGTCCGGGGACTAGCTTAGAGACCCAGTACTTC.

This clonotype was found many times. The chain carries TRBV6-2 or TRBV6-3 and TRBJ2-2; the D is unclear. V was trimmed by 6 bases and J by 6 bases, leaving 11 bases between them. Germline CDR1 is MNHEY and CDR2 is SVGEGT. The length of the CDR3 is 13 residues. The DNA for the CDR3 is TGTGCCAGCAGGCTTACATGGGCCGGGGAGCTGTTTTTT. The encoded protein is CASRLTWAGELFF.

This clonotype occurred many times. The chain couples TRBV11-2 to TRBJ2-1; TRBD2 matches 10 bases. This CDR3 has 15 residues. Losses at the gene ends were 5 bases for V and 6 bases for J; bases not matched to a gene: 7. Germline CDR1 reads SGHAT; CDR2 reads FQNNGV. The CDR3 loop reads CASSPPGLAFNEQFF. CDR3 nucleotide sequence: TGTGCCAGCAGCCCGCCGGGACTAGCGTTCAATGAGCAGTTCTTC.

This clonotype has a handful of counts. The chain has TRBV20-1 and TRBJ2-7; 8 bases match TRBD2. The CDR3 consists of 13 residues. The trim removed 2 bases at V and 5 bases at J, leaving 5 bases unmatched. Germline CDR1 DFQATT, CDR2 SNEGSKA (reference sequence). The CDR3: CSARREGRNEQYF. CDR3 bases: TGCAGTGCTAGACGGGAGGGAAGAAACGAGCAGTACTTC.

This clonotype has just a few counts. This chain links TRBV3-1 with TRBJ2-2; TRBD2 matches 11 bases. Germline V gene lookup returns CDR1 LGHDT and CDR2 YNNKEL (reference sequence). With V trimmed by 3 bases and J by 7 bases, 1 base remained unmatched. The CDR3 is 14 amino acids. Here the CDR3 reads CASSHTSGSGELFF. Written as DNA, the CDR3 is TGTGCCAGCAGCCATACTAGCGGGAGCGGGGAGCTGTTTTTT.

The chain couples TRBV11-2 to TRBJ2-5; D unclear. The V gene's germline CDR1 is SGHAT and CDR2 FQNNGV. V lost 3 bases and J 1 base, leaving 12 bases between the germline ends. There are 15 residues in the CDR3. The chain's CDR3 is CASSFEWQIQETQYF. The CDR3, as DNA: TGTGCCAGCAGCTTTGAGTGGCAGATCCAAGAGACCCAGTACTTC.